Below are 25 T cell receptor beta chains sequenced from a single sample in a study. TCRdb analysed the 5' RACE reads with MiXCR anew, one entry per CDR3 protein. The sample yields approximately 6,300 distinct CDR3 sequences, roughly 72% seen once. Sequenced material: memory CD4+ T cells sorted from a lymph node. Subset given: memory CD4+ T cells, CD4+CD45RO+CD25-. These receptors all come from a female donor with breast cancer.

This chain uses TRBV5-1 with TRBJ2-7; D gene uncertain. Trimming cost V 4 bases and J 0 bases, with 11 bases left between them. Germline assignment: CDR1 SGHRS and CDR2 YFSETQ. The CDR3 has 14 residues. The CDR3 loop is CASSPTVSSYEQYF. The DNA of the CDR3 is TGCGCCAGCAGCCCGACGGTGAGCTCCTACGAGCAGTACTTC. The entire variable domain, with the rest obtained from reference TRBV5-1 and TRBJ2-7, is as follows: KAGVTQTPRYLIKTRGQQVTLSCSPISGHRSVSWYQQTPGQGLQFLFEYFSETQRNKGNFPGRFSGRQFSNSRSEMNVSTLELGDSALYLCASSPTVSSYEQYFGPGTRLTVT.

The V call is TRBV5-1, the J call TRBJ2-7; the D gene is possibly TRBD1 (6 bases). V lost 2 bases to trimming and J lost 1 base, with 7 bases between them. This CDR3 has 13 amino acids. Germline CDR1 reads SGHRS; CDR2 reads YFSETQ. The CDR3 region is CASSFQGSYEQYF. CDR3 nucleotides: TGCGCCAGCAGCTTCCAGGGGTCCTACGAGCAGTACTTC.

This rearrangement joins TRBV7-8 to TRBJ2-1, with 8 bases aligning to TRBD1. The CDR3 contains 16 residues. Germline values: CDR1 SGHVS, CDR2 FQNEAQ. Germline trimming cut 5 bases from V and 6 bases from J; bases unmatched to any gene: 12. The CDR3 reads CASSPAGQGAANEQFF. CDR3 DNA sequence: TGTGCCAGCAGCCCTGCTGGGCAGGGGGCAGCCAATGAGCAGTTCTTC.

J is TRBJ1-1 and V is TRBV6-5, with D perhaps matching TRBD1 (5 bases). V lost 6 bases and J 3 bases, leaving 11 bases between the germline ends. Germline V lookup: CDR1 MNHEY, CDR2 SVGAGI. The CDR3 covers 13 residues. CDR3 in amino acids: CASRGTADTEAFF. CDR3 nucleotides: TGTGCCAGCAGGGGGACGGCCGACACTGAAGCTTTCTTT.

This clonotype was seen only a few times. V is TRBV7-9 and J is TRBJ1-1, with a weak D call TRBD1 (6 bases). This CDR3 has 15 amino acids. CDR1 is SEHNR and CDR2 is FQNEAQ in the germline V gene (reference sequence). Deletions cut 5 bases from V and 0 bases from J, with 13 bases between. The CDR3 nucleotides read TGTGCCAGCAGCCAATATGGGACACTGAACACTGAAGCTTTCTTT. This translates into CASSQYGTLNTEAFF.

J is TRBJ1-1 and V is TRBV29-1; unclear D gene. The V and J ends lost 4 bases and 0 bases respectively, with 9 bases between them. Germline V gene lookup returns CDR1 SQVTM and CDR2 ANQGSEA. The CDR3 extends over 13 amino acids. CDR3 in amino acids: CSVAPTLNTEAFF. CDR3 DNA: TGCAGCGTTGCCCCGACCTTGAACACTGAAGCTTTCTTT. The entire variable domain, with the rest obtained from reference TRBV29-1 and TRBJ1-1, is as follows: SAVISQKPSRDICQRGTSLTIQCQVDSQVTMMFWYRQQPGQSLTLIATANQGSEATYESGFVIDKFPISRPNLTFSTLTVSNMSPEDSSIYLCSVAPTLNTEAFFGQGTRLTVV.

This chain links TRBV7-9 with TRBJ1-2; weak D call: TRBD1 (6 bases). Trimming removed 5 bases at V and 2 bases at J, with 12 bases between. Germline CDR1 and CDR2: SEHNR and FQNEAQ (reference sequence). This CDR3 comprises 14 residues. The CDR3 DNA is TGTGCCAGCAGCCCGGCCCAGGGGAACTATGGCTACACCTTC. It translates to CASSPAQGNYGYTF.

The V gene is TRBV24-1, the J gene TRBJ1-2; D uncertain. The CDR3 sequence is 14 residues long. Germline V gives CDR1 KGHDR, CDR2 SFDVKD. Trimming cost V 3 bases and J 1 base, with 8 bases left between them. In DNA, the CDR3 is TGTGCCACCAGTGATGTACATCTTAACTATGGCTACACCTTC. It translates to CATSDVHLNYGYTF.

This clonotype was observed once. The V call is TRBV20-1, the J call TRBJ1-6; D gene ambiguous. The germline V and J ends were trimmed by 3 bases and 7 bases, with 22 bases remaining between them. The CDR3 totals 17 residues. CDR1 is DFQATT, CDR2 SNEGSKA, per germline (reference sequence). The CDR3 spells CSASVPGALAGNSPLHF. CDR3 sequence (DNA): TGCAGTGCTAGTGTTCCGGGTGCTCTTGCGGGAAATTCACCCCTCCACTTT.

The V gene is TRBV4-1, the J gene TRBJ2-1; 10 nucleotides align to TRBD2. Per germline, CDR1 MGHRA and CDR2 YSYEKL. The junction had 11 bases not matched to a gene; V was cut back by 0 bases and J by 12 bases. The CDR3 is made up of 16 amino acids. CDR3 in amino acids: CASSQDQQAGGLLQFF. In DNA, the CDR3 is TGCGCCAGCAGCCAAGATCAGCAAGCGGGAGGGTTACTGCAGTTCTTC.

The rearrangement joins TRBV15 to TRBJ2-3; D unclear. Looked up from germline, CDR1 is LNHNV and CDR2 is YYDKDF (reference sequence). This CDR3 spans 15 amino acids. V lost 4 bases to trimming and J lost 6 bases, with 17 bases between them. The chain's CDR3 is CATSNGFNTGDTQYF. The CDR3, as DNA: TGTGCCACCAGCAACGGATTCAACACTGGTGATACGCAGTATTTT.

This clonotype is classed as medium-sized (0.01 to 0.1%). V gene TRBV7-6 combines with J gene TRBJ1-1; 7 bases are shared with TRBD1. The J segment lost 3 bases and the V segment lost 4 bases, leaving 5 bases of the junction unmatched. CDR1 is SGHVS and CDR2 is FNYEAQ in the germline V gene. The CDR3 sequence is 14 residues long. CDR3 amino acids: CASSSGDRDTEAFF. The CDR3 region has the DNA TGTGCCAGCAGCTCCGGCGACAGGGACACTGAAGCTTTCTTT.

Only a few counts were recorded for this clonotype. CDR3 sequence (DNA): TGTGCCAGCAGTTACTATTATGACGCAATGGGCGAAAAACTGTTTTTT. Translated, it gives CASSYYYDAMGEKLFF. The V gene is TRBV6-6, the J gene TRBJ1-4; D remains ambiguous. V lost 1 base and J 8 bases, leaving 17 bases between the germline ends. CDR1 is MNHNY and CDR2 is SVGAGI in the germline V gene (reference sequence). CDR3 length: 16 residues.

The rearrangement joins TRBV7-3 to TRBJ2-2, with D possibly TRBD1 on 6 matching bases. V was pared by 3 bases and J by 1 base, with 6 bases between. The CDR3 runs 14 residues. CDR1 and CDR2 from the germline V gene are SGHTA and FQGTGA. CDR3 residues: CASSLTGNTGELFF. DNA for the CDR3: TGTGCCAGCAGCTTGACAGGGAACACCGGGGAGCTGTTTTTT.

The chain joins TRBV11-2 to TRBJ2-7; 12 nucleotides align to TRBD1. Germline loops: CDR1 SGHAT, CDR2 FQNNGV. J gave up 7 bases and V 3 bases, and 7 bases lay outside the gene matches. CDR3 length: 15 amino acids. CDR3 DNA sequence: TGTGCCAGCAGCTTGAGGGGACAGGGGGCGAGTGAGCAGTACTTC. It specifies CASSLRGQGASEQYF.

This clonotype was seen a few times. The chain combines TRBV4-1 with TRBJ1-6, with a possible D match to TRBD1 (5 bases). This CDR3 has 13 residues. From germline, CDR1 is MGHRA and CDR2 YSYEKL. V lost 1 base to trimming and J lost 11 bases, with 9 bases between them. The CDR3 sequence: CASSQAGETPLHF. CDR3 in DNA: TGCGCCAGCAGCCAAGCGGGGGAGACACCCCTCCACTTT.

In DNA, the CDR3 is TGTGCCAGCAGCTCGTCTCGGCAGGGGGCCGCCGGGGAGCTGTTTTTT. Its translation is CASSSSRQGAAGELFF. V and J are TRBV7-3 and TRBJ2-2, with TRBD1 identical over 8 bases. Germline values: CDR1 SGHTA, CDR2 FQGTGA. The CDR3 spans 16 residues. J lost 6 bases, V lost 4 bases, and 10 bases had no gene match.

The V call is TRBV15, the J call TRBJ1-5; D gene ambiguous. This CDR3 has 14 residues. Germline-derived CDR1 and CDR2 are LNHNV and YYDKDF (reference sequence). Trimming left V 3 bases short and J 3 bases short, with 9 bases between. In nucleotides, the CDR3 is TGTGCCACCAGCAGTGGCACATTCAATCAGCCCCAGCATTTT. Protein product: CATSSGTFNQPQHF. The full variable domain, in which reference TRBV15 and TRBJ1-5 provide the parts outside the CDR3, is DAMVIQNPRYQVTQFGKPVTLSCSQTLNHNVMYWYQQKSSQAPKLLFHYYDKDFNNEADTPDNFQSRRPNTSFCFLDIRSPGLGDTAMYLCATSSGTFNQPQHFGDGTRLSIL.

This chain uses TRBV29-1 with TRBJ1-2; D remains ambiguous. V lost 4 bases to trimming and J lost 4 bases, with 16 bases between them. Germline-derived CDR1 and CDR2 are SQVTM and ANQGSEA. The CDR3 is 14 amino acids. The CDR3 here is CSVAVIEAGYGYTF. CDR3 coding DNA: TGCAGCGTTGCAGTTATAGAGGCCGGCTATGGCTACACCTTC.

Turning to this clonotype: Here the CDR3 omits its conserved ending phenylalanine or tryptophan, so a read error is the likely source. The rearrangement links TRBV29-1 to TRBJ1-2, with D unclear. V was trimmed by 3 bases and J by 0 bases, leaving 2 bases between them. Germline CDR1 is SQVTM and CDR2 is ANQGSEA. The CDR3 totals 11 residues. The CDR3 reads CSVDTNYGYTL. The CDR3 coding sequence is TGCAGCGTTGACACTAACTATGGCTACACCCTC.

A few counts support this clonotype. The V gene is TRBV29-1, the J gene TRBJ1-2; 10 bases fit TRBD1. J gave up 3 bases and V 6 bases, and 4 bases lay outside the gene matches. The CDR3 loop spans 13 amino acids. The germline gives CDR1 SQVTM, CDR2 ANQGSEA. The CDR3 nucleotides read TGCAGCGTAGACAGGGGGCAGGACTATGGCTACACCTTC. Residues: CSVDRGQDYGYTF.

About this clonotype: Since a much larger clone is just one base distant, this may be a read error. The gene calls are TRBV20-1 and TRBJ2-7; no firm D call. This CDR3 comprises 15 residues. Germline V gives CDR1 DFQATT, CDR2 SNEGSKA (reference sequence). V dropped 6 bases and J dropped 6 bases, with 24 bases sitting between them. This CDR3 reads CSAKGPASSRGEQYF. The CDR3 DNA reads TGCAGTGCCAAGGGCCCAGCTAGTAGTCGCGGCGAGCAGTACTTC.

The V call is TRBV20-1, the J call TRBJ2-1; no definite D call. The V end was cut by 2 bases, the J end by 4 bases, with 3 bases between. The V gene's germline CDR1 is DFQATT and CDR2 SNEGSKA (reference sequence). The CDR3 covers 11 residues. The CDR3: CSARPYNEQFF. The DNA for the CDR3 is TGCAGTGCTAGACCGTACAATGAGCAGTTCTTC.

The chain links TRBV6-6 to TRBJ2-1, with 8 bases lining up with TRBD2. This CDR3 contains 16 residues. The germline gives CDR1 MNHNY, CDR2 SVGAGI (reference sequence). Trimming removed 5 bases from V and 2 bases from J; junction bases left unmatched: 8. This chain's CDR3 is CASSRRSGRTYNEQFF. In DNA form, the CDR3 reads TGTGCCAGCAGTCGTAGAAGCGGGAGAACCTACAATGAGCAGTTCTTC.

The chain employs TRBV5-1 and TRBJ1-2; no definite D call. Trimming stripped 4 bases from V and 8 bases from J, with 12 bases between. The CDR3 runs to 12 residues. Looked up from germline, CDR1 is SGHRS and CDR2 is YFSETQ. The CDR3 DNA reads TGCGCCAGCAGCACTTATGGGGAAGGCTACACCTTC. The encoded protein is CASSTYGEGYTF.